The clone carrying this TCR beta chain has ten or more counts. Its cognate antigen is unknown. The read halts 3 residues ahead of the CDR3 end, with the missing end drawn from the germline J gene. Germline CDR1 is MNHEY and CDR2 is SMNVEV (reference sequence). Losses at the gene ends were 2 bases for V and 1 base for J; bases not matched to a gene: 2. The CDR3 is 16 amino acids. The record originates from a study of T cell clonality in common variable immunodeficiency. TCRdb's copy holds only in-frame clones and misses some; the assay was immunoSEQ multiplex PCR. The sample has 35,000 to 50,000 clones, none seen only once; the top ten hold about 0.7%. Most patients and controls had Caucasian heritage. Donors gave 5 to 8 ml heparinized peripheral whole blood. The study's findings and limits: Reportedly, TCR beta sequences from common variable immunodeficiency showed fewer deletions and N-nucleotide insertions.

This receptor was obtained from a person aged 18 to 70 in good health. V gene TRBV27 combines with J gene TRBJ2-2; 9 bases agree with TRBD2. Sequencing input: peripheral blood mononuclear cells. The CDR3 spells CASSLLAGMNTGELFF. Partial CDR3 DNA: TGTGCCAGCAGTTTACTAGCGGGGATGAACACCGGGGAG.